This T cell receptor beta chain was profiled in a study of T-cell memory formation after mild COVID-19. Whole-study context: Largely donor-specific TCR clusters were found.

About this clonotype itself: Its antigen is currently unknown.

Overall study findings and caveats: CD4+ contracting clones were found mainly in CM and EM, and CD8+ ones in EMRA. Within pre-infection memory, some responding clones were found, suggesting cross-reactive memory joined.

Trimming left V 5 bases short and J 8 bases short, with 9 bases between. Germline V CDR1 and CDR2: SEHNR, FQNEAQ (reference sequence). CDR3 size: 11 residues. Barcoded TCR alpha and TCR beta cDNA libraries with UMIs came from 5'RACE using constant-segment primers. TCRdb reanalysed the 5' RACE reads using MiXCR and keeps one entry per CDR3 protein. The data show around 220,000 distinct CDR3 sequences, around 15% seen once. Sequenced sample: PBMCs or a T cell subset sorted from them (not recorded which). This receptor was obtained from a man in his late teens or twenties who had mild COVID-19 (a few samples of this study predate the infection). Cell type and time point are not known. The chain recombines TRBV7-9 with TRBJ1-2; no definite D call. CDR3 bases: TGTGCCAGCAGCCCCCCTGCGGGCTACACCTTC. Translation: CASSPPAGYTF. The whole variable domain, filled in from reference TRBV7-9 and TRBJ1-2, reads DTGVSQNPRHKITKRGQNVTFRCDPISEHNRLYWYRQTLGQGPEFLTYFQNEAQLEKSRLLSDRFSAERPKGSFSTLEIQRTEQGDSAMYLCASSPPAGYTFGSGTRLTVV.